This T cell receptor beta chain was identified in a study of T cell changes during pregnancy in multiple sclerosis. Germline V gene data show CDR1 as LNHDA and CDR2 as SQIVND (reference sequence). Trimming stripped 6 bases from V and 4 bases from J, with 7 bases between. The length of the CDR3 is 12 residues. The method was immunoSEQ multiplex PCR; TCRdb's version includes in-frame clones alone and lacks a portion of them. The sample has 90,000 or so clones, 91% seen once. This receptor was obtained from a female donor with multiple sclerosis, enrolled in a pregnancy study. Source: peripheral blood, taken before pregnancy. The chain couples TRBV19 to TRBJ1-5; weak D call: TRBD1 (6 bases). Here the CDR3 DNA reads TGTGCCAGTAGGAGGGGGAATCAGCCCCAGCATTTT. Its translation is CASRRGNQPQHF.